A single sample gave rise to the 25 T cell receptor beta chains below, sequenced in a study of blood T cell repertoires in COVID-19. TCRdb keeps only in-frame clones here, not all; method: immunoSEQ multiplex PCR. The sample has 150,000 to 200,000 clones; 88% are singletons. Specimen: peripheral blood. These receptors were taken from a man aged 70-80 years with active or convalescent COVID-19.

This chain links TRBV7-2 with TRBJ2-1; D possibly corresponds to TRBD2 (7 bases). From germline, CDR1 is SGHTA and CDR2 FQGNSA. With 5 bases removed from V and 0 bases from J, the gap between germline ends came to 14 bases. The CDR3 has 16 amino acids. The CDR3 spells CASSAGATFSYNEQFF. The CDR3 nucleotides read TGTGCCAGCAGCGCGGGGGCTACCTTCTCCTACAATGAGCAGTTCTTC. Full variable domain (rest looked up from reference TRBV7-2 and TRBJ2-1): GAGVSQSPSNKVTEKGKDVELRCDPISGHTALYWYRQSLGQGLEFLIYFQGNSAPDKSGLPSDRFSAERTGGSVSTLTIQRTQQEDSAVYLCASSAGATFSYNEQFFGPGTRLTVL.

With respect to this clone: The sample holds other DNA sequences that translate to the same CDR3. The CDR3 DNA is TGCGCCAGCAGCTACGGACTAGCGGGGGAAGAGACCCAGTACTTC. It yields the protein CASSYGLAGEETQYF. The rearrangement joins TRBV4-3 to TRBJ2-5; TRBD2 agrees at 13 bases. The CDR3 loop spans 15 amino acids. The J segment lost 3 bases and the V segment lost 5 bases, leaving 3 bases of the junction unmatched. Germline V lookup: CDR1 LGHNA, CDR2 YSLEER.

The chain links TRBV7-8 to TRBJ2-1; possible D gene TRBD1, 6 bases. CDR3 size: 16 residues. Per the germline V gene, CDR1 is SGHVS and CDR2 is FQNEAQ. With 5 bases removed from V and 8 bases from J, the gap between germline ends came to 22 bases. The CDR3 is CASSSLVGSKGDEQFF. CDR3 DNA sequence: TGTGCCAGCAGCAGCTTAGTAGGGTCTAAGGGGGATGAGCAGTTCTTC.

This rearrangement joins TRBV7-2 to TRBJ2-1, with a weak D call TRBD2 (5 bases). V gave up 7 bases and J gave up 0 bases, with 10 bases separating them. This CDR3 spans 14 amino acids. Germline V lookup: CDR1 SGHTA, CDR2 FQGNSA. The CDR3, as DNA: TGTGCCAGCAAGGACTTTTCCTCCTACAATGAGCAGTTCTTC. This sequence encodes CASKDFSSYNEQFF.

J is TRBJ2-7 and V is TRBV15, with D perhaps matching TRBD2 (6 bases). Germline CDR1 and CDR2: LNHNV and YYDKDF (reference sequence). V was shortened by 0 bases and J by 2 bases, with 11 bases between the two germline ends. The CDR3 totals 15 residues. CDR3: CATSRDRGYTYEQYF. The CDR3 DNA follows: TGTGCCACCAGCAGAGATCGGGGGTATACCTACGAGCAGTACTTC.

The chain has TRBV3-1 (or the pseudogene TRBV3-2) and TRBJ1-5; 9 nucleotides align to TRBD1. CDR3 length equals 17 residues. Germline trimming cut 1 base from V and 9 bases from J; bases unmatched to any gene: 13. Germline V gene lookup returns CDR1 LGHDT and CDR2 YNNKEL (reference sequence). CDR3 in amino acids: CASSQAWTGAGALPQHF. The CDR3 DNA reads as TGTGCCAGCAGCCAAGCCTGGACAGGGGCCGGAGCCCTGCCCCAGCATTTT.

V gene TRBV30 combines with J gene TRBJ2-2; the D gene is possibly TRBD1 (5 bases). The CDR3 spans 12 residues. V was cut by 2 bases and J by 7 bases, with 8 bases left in between. Germline V gene sequence: CDR1 GTSNPN, CDR2 SVGIG (reference sequence). CDR3 in amino acids: CAWSRGVGELFF. The CDR3 DNA reads as TGTGCCTGGAGTAGGGGCGTCGGGGAGCTGTTTTTT.

The chain joins TRBV5-1 to TRBJ1-3; 8 positions match TRBD1. The length of the CDR3 is 16 residues. Germline V gene lookup returns CDR1 SGHRS and CDR2 YFSETQ. V trimming: 4 bases; J trimming: 0 bases; junction bases outside the gene matches: 6. Here the CDR3 reads CASSAGQGISGNTIYF. Written as DNA, the CDR3 is TGCGCCAGCAGCGCCGGACAGGGCATCTCTGGAAACACCATATATTTT.

This clone was recorded once. This chain uses TRBV5-4 with TRBJ1-1; D gene unclear. The V and J ends lost 4 bases and 5 bases respectively, with 12 bases between them. Per the germline V gene, CDR1 is SGHNT and CDR2 is YYREEE (reference sequence). This CDR3 is 13 amino acids long. DNA of the CDR3: TGTGCCAGCAGCCTTAAAGCGGGGACTGAAGCTTTCTTT. Protein: CASSLKAGTEAFF. Looking up the rest from reference TRBV5-4 and TRBJ1-1 gives the full variable domain: ETGVTQSPTHLIKTRGQQVTLRCSSQSGHNTVSWYQQALGQGPQFIFQYYREEENGRGNFPPRFSGLQFPNYSSELNVNALELDDSALYLCASSLKAGTEAFFGQGTRLTVV.

The V and J genes are TRBV6-5 and TRBJ1-4; D gene unclear. The germline V gene encodes CDR1 MNHEY and CDR2 SVGAGI. The V end was cut by 5 bases, the J end by 0 bases, with 10 bases between. This CDR3 spans 15 amino acids. The CDR3 DNA reads TGTGCCAGCAGTCCCGTTCGTCCAACTAATGAAAAACTGTTTTTT. Its protein product is CASSPVRPTNEKLFF.

The J gene is TRBJ2-6, the V gene TRBV15, with 10 bases fitting TRBD2. J lost 3 bases, V lost 8 bases, and 4 bases had no gene match. Germline V gene lookup returns CDR1 LNHNV and CDR2 YYDKDF (reference sequence). This CDR3 spans 15 amino acids. The DNA for the CDR3 is TGTGCCACCTCCCTAGCGGGAGTTGGGGCCAACGTCCTGACTTTC. It yields the protein CATSLAGVGANVLTF.

The chain carries TRBV5-8 and TRBJ1-5; D gene uncertain. The V end was cut by 0 bases, the J end by 1 base, with 8 bases between. CDR1 is SGHTS and CDR2 is YDEGEE in the germline V gene. This CDR3 comprises 15 residues. The CDR3 region is CASSLGSVSNQPQHF. CDR3 nucleotide sequence: TGTGCCAGCAGCTTGGGGTCGGTCAGCAATCAGCCCCAGCATTTT.

The genes are TRBV20-1 and TRBJ2-1, with 11 bases matching TRBD2. The V gene's germline CDR1 is DFQATT and CDR2 SNEGSKA (reference sequence). The CDR3 consists of 15 residues. V dropped 3 bases and J dropped 10; count of bases not matched to a gene: 11. CDR3 in amino acids: CSASMLAGGPSEQFF. CDR3 coding DNA: TGCAGTGCTAGTATGCTAGCGGGAGGCCCTAGCGAGCAGTTCTTC.

The CDR3 is CASSSPGQLNTEAFF. The DNA of the CDR3 is TGTGCCAGCAGTTCACCGGGACAGCTGAACACTGAAGCTTTCTTT. This rearrangement joins TRBV7-9 to TRBJ1-1, with 7 bases fitting TRBD1. The CDR3 runs to 15 residues. J lost 0 bases, V lost 6 bases, and 7 bases had no gene match. CDR1 is SEHNR and CDR2 is FQNEAQ in the germline V gene (reference sequence).

This chain links TRBV5-4 with TRBJ2-5; 10 bases map to TRBD2. The junction had 3 bases not matched to a gene; V was cut back by 3 bases and J by 4 bases. This CDR3 is built from 14 residues. Germline assignment: CDR1 SGHNT and CDR2 YYREEE (reference sequence). CDR3 DNA: TGTGCCAGCAGCTGGAGCGGGGGGGTAGAGACCCAGTACTTC. This gives the protein CASSWSGGVETQYF.

This clone was detected only once. This chain links TRBV7-2 with TRBJ2-1; D possibly corresponds to TRBD1 (6 bases). V shed 2 bases and J shed 8 bases, with 10 bases lying between them. The CDR3 extends over 13 amino acids. The germline V gene encodes CDR1 SGHTA and CDR2 FQGNSA. The CDR3: CASSLWTEHEQFF. In DNA form, the CDR3 reads TGTGCCAGCAGCTTATGGACAGAGCATGAGCAGTTCTTC.

The chain uses TRBV4-3 and TRBJ2-3, with 8 bases fitting TRBD2. V shed 2 bases and J 5 bases; nucleotides not matched to a gene: 9. The CDR3 covers 16 residues. In germline, CDR1 is LGHNA, CDR2 YSLEER. CDR3 sequence: CASSQPAGGGKDTQYF. The CDR3, as DNA: TGCGCCAGCAGCCAACCTGCGGGGGGAGGTAAAGATACGCAGTATTTT.

This clone was seen a handful of times. The V gene is TRBV6-5, the J gene TRBJ1-6; maybe TRBD1 (6 bases). This CDR3 is built from 15 residues. CDR1 and CDR2 (germline): MNHEY, SVGAGI. Deletions cut 2 bases from V and 4 bases from J, with 9 bases between. The CDR3 sequence: CASSYEGGYNSPLHF. The CDR3 DNA sequence: TGTGCCAGCAGTTACGAAGGGGGATATAATTCACCCCTCCACTTT.

The chain recombines TRBV5-5 with TRBJ2-5; tentatively, D is TRBD1 (5 bases). Germline V lookup: CDR1 SGHKS, CDR2 YYEKEE (reference sequence). The CDR3 contains 13 residues. V was trimmed by 0 bases and J by 2 bases, leaving 5 bases between them. In DNA, the CDR3 is TGTGCCAGCAGCTTGGGACAGCAAGAGACCCAGTACTTC. Encoded protein: CASSLGQQETQYF.

The V gene is TRBV5-8, the J gene TRBJ1-4; possibly TRBD1 for D (6 bases). The CDR3 runs 15 residues. V was trimmed by 4 bases and J by 0 bases, leaving 10 bases between them. Germline lookup yields CDR1 SGHTS and CDR2 YDEGEE. The CDR3 sequence is CASSVEGATNEKLFF. In nucleotides, the CDR3 is TGTGCCAGCAGCGTCGAGGGGGCAACTAATGAAAAACTGTTTTTT.

The chain couples TRBV6-5 to TRBJ2-7; 11 bases align to TRBD1. Unmatched junction bases numbered 3, after V lost 2 bases and J lost 3 bases. CDR3 length: 15 amino acids. Germline V lookup: CDR1 MNHEY, CDR2 SVGAGI. The CDR3 loop reads CASSYAGTGGYEQYF. The CDR3 DNA is TGTGCCAGCAGTTACGCCGGGACAGGGGGCTACGAGCAGTACTTC.

Here the CDR3 DNA reads TGTGCCGCCGCATGGGCGGGGGGGCCAGGTGAGCAGTTCTTC. Amino acid sequence: CAAAWAGGPGEQFF. The chain couples TRBV6-5 to TRBJ2-1, with TRBD2 matching over 9 bases. From germline, CDR1 is MNHEY and CDR2 SVGAGI. V dropped 11 bases and J dropped 9; count of bases not matched to a gene: 14. This CDR3 comprises 14 residues.

The rearrangement joins TRBV29-1 to TRBJ1-6; D possibly corresponds to TRBD1 (6 bases). The V end lost 7 bases, the J end lost 8 bases, and 15 bases lay between the germline ends. CDR1 is SQVTM, CDR2 ANQGSEA, per germline. The CDR3 has 13 residues. CDR3 sequence (DNA): TGCAGCGCTGCCCAGGGGAGGGATTCACCCCTCCACTTT. Its protein is CSAAQGRDSPLHF.

The chain links TRBV28 to TRBJ1-2; D uncertain. Germline V gene lookup returns CDR1 MDHEN and CDR2 SYDVKM. Between the trimmed V and J ends, which lost 5 bases and 4 bases, there was a span of 17 bases. The CDR3 runs to 15 residues. The CDR3 DNA sequence: TGTGCCAGCAGTCGCCTCTCCTGGGGAGGCTATGGCTACACCTTC. As protein: CASSRLSWGGYGYTF.

This chain connects TRBV28 to TRBJ2-1; 10 bases align to TRBD1. The CDR3 length is 14 residues. Germline assignment: CDR1 MDHEN and CDR2 SYDVKM. Trimming cost V 8 bases and J 7 bases; bases outside gene matches: 8. This CDR3 is CASGGQGVRNEQFF. CDR3 DNA sequence: TGTGCCAGCGGAGGACAGGGGGTGAGGAATGAGCAGTTCTTC.